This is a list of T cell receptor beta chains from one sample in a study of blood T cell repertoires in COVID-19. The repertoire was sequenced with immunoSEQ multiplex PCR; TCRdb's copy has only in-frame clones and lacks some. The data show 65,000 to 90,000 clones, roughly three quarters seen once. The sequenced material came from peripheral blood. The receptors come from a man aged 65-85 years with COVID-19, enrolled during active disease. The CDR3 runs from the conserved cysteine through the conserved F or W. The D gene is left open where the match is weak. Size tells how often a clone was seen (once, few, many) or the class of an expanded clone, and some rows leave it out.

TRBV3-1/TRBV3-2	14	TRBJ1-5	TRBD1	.	CASSPGTGNQPQHF	TGTGCCAGCAGCCCGGGGACAGGCAATCAGCCCCAGCATTTT
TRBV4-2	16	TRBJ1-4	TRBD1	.	CASSQDGSGGSEKLFF	TGTGCCAGCAGCCAAGATGGGTCAGGGGGATCTGAAAAACTGTTTTTT
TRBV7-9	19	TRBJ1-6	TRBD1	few	CASSRTLLQGAFDNSPLHF	TGTGCCAGCAGCCGAACCCTCCTACAGGGGGCATTCGATAATTCACCCCTCCACTTT
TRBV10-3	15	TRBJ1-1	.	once	CAISESRLGNTEAFF	TGTGCCATCAGTGAGTCGCGACTCGGGAACACTGAAGCTTTCTTT
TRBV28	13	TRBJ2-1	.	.	CASSFSGLPEQFF	TGTGCCAGCAGTTTCTCGGGACTGCCAGAGCAGTTCTTC
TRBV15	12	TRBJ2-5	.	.	CATSPPRGTQYF	TGTGCCACCAGCCCTCCTCGGGGGACCCAGTACTTC
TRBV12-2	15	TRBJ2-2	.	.	CASRFLPGNPGELFF	TGTGCAAGTCGCTTTTTACCCGGGAACCCTGGGGAGCTGTTTTTT
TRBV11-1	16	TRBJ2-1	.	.	CASSLNGAGIYNEQFF	TGTGCCAGCAGCTTAAATGGGGCAGGGATTTACAATGAGCAGTTCTTC
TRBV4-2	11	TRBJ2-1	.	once	CASNSYNEQFF	TGTGCCAGCAATAGCTACAATGAGCAGTTCTTC
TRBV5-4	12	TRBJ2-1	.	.	CASSVTGNEQFF	TGTGCCAGCAGCGTTACAGGGAATGAGCAGTTCTTC
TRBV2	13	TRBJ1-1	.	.	CASSGLLRVAAFF	TGTGCCAGCAGTGGGTTGTTGCGGGTGGCAGCTTTCTTT
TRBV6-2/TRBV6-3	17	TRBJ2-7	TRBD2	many	CASSYSAGGPRTNEQYF	TGTGCCAGCAGTTACTCAGCGGGAGGGCCCAGGACCAACGAGCAGTACTTC
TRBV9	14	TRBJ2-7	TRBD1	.	CASSVQGASYEQYF	TGTGCCAGCAGCGTACAGGGGGCGTCCTACGAGCAGTACTTC
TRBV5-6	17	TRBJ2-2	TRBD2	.	CASSGSGLAGAHGELFF	TGTGCCAGCAGCGGGTCCGGACTAGCGGGAGCGCACGGGGAGCTGTTTTTT
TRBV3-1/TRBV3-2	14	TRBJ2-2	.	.	CASSPTGYTGELFF	TGTGCCAGCAGCCCTACAGGTTACACCGGGGAGCTGTTTTTT